The 9 T cell receptor beta chains reported below all come from one sample, sequenced in a study of T-cell reconstitution after alpha-beta-depleted transplantation in children. Unique molecular identifiers tagged the TCRbeta library. TCRdb processed the PCR reads anew with MiXCR; each CDR3 protein has one entry. The sample holds 200,000 to 250,000 distinct CDR3 sequences; about a tenth are singletons and the top ten take 5% to 7%. The specimen comprised PBMCs from the stem cell graft donor, sampled from the stem cell graft. These receptor sequences come from a human donor who donated a stem cell graft to a child with acute lymphoblastic leukemia.

The sample holds a few counts of this clonotype. V is TRBV27 and J is TRBJ2-6; possibly TRBD2 for D (7 bases). Germline assignment: CDR1 MNHEY and CDR2 SMNVEV (reference sequence). CDR3 size: 16 residues. V shed 4 bases and J shed 4 bases, with 14 bases lying between them. The CDR3 protein is CASSSEGGRGANVLTF. CDR3 nucleotides: TGTGCCAGCAGTTCCGAGGGGGGGCGCGGGGCCAACGTCCTGACTTTC.

The table lists this clonotype with a few counts. The chain combines TRBV27 with TRBJ2-5; D is unresolved. V gave up 6 bases and J gave up 5 bases, with 16 bases separating them. Per the germline V gene, CDR1 is MNHEY and CDR2 is SMNVEV (reference sequence). This CDR3 is 14 amino acids long. In nucleotides, the CDR3 is TGTGCCAGCAGCCTTTTACGGGCCCGGGAGACCCAGTACTTC. The encoded protein is CASSLLRARETQYF.

V and J are TRBV10-2 and TRBJ2-2; the D is unclear. V was shortened by 3 bases and J by 4 bases, with 9 bases between the two germline ends. The CDR3 has 14 residues. In germline, CDR1 is WSHSY, CDR2 SAAADI. CDR3 sequence reads: CASSDAMGTGELFF. In nucleotides, the CDR3 is TGCGCCAGCAGTGACGCGATGGGCACCGGGGAGCTGTTTTTT.

This clonotype was observed a handful of times. The CDR3 here is CASSSTDTYNEQFF. DNA of the CDR3: TGTGCCAGCAGTTCCACGGACACCTACAATGAGCAGTTCTTC. The rearrangement links TRBV6-5 to TRBJ2-1; D perhaps matches TRBD1 (5 bases). The V gene's germline CDR1 is MNHEY and CDR2 SVGAGI. The ends were cut back, 4 bases at V and 2 bases at J, with 9 bases in the middle. The CDR3 runs to 14 residues.

The sample holds many counts of this clonotype. It is unclear where the CDR3 begins or ends on the DNA, so no DNA is shown, and the CDR3 is as TCRdb lists it. The rearrangement uses TRBV6-6 and TRBJ2-1. The CDR3 has 11 residues if both end residues are counted. Germline values: CDR1 MNHNY, CDR2 SVGAGI (reference sequence). The CDR3: CASSTSVEQFF.

This clonotype has a count of ten or more. The chain combines TRBV20-1 with TRBJ2-7; D gene uncertain. V was shortened by 1 base and J by 0 bases, with 16 bases between the two germline ends. The germline gives CDR1 DFQATT, CDR2 SNEGSKA (reference sequence). The CDR3 is made up of 16 amino acids. CDR3 protein: CSARVRFPVSSYEQYF. CDR3 coding DNA: TGCAGTGCTAGAGTGAGGTTCCCGGTCAGCTCCTACGAGCAGTACTTC.

The rearrangement joins TRBV4-3 to TRBJ2-3; 9 bases line up with TRBD2. Germline assignment: CDR1 LGHNA and CDR2 YSLEER. Trimming took 1 base from V and 6 from J; bases not matched to a gene: 5. This CDR3 has 15 amino acids. CDR3 coding DNA: TGCGCCAGCAGCCAAGTCTCTAGCGGGGATGATACGCAGTATTTT. Protein sequence: CASSQVSSGDDTQYF.

The chain carries TRBV6-6 and TRBJ1-2, with D hard to call. Trimming took off 2 bases at V and 6 bases at J, with 10 bases between the two ends. The CDR3 is 13 residues long. Germline V gives CDR1 MNHNY, CDR2 SVGAGI (reference sequence). The CDR3 is CASSYASFDGYTF. The CDR3 DNA sequence: TGTGCCAGCAGTTACGCAAGTTTTGATGGCTACACCTTC.

This rearrangement joins TRBV18 to TRBJ1-2; D unclear. Germline CDR1 is KGHSH and CDR2 is LQKENI. V lost 6 bases and J lost 3, with 8 bases in between. The CDR3 contains 12 residues. Here the CDR3 reads CASSREDYGYTF. The CDR3 DNA reads TGTGCCAGCTCCCGGGAAGACTATGGCTACACCTTC.